The entry below gives a single T cell receptor beta chain sequence along with its context. Its binding antigen is unknown. No qualities accompany the bases; no much larger clone lies one base away. Receptors were amplified or captured by the immunoSEQ multiplex PCR assay. TCRdb stores this immuneACCESS table with in-frame sequences only. Part of the clones is absent; in the studies checked, under half of the shortfall reflects unresolved V genes, and no reason is known for the rest. This sample comprises fewer than 150,000 clones, about nine tenths of them detected only once. The biggest ten clones account for 7.8% of the sample. The data originate from a study of control samples from healthy donors and cancer patients (TCRdb year 2020). The CDR3 holds 12 amino acids from the cysteine to the phenylalanine. The retained sequence is limited to the CDR3, 36 bases, with the frame set at the first base. V loses 5 bases, J loses 5 bases, and the germline ends lie 6 bases apart. CDR1 SNHLY and CDR2 FYNNEI are derived from the germline V gene.

The chain is assembled from TRBV2 and TRBJ2-2; the D gene identity is not certain. The clonotype comes from a woman between 18 and 29 years old in good health. The sequenced sample was blood. The DNA is TGTGCCAGCAGTTTATTAACCGGGGAGCTGTTTTTT. This codes for CASSLLTGELFF.